Given below is one T cell receptor (beta chain) in context. Its antigen is currently unknown. Germline V CDR1 and CDR2: KGHSH, LQKENI. The V end was cut by 4 bases, the J end by 6 bases, with 21 bases between. CDR3 length: 16 amino acids. The source of the sample is a study of T-cell memory formation after mild COVID-19. Study-wide results and limits: Day 15 to 85 contractors were CD4/CD8 balanced; later expanders leaned CD4+. For contracting clones, CD4+ ones sat mainly in CM and EM, CD8+ in EMRA. Detection of some responders pre-infection suggested pre-existing cross-reactive memory T cells participated.

Sample barcodes and UMIs were carried by the TCR alpha and TCR beta cDNA libraries that 5'RACE generated with constant-segment primers. TCRdb ran MiXCR on the 5' RACE reads and lists one entry per CDR3 protein. Seen here are roughly 600,000 distinct CDR3 sequences, about 20% observed once, and the top ten hold more than 10%. The sequenced sample consisted of PBMCs or a T cell subset sorted from them (not recorded which). The chain combines TRBV18 with TRBJ1-1; the D gene is possibly TRBD1 (6 bases). This receptor was taken from an adult woman who had mild COVID-19 (a few samples of this study predate the infection). Cell type and time point are not known. Here the CDR3 DNA reads TGTGCCAGCTCACAGAACAGGGATGGGCCCTTGGCTGAAGCTTTCTTT. Encoded protein: CASSQNRDGPLAEAFF.